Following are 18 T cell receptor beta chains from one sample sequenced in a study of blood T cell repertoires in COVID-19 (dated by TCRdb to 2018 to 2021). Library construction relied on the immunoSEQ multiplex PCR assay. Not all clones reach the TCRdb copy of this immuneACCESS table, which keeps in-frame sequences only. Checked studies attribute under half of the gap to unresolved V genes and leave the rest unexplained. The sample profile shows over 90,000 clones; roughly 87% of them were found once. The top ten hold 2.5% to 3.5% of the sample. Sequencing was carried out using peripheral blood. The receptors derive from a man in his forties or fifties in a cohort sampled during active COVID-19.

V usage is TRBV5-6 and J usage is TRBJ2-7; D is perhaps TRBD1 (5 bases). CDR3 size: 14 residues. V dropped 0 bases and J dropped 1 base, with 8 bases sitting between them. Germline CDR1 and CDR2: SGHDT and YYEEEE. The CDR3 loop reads CASSLVDKSYEQYV. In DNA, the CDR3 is TGTGCCAGCAGCTTGGTGGACAAGTCCTACGAGCAGTACGTC.

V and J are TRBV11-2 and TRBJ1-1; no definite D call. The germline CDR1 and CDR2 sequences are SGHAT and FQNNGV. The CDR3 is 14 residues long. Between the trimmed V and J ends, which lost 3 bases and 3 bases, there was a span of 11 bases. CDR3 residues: CASSFGRTDTEAFF. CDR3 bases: TGTGCCAGCAGCTTTGGCAGGACTGACACTGAAGCTTTCTTT.

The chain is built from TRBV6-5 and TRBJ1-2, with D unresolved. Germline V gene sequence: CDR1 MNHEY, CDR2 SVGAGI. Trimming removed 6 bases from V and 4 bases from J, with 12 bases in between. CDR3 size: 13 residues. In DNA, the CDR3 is TGTGCCAGCAGCTTGCTGGGCAGCTATGGCTACACCTTC. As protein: CASSLLGSYGYTF.

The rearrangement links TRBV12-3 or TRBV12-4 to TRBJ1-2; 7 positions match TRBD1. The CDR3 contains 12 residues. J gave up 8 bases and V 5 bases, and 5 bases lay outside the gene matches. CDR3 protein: CASSATGSGYTF. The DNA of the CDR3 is TGTGCCAGCAGTGCGACAGGGAGCGGCTACACCTTC.

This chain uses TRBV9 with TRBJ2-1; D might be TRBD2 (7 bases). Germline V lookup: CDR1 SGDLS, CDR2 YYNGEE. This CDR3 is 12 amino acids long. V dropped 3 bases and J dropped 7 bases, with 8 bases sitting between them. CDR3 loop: CASSEGGNEQFF. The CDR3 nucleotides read TGTGCCAGCAGCGAGGGGGGGAATGAGCAGTTCTTC.

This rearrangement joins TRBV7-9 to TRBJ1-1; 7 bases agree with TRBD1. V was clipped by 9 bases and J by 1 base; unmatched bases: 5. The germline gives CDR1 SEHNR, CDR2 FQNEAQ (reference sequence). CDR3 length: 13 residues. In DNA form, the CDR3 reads TGTGCCAGTAATGGGGACAGGAACACTGAAGCTTTCTTT. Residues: CASNGDRNTEAFF. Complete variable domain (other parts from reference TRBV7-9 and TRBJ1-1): DTGVSQNPRHKITKRGQNVTFRCDPISEHNRLYWYRQTLGQGPEFLTYFQNEAQLEKSRLLSDRFSAERPKGSFSTLEIQRTEQGDSAMYLCASNGDRNTEAFFGQGTRLTVV.

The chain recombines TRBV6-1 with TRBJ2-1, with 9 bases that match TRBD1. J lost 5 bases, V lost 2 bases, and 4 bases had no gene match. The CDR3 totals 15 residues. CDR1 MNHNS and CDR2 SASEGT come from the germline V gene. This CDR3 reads CASSETGGANNEQFF. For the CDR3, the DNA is TGTGCCAGCAGTGAAACAGGGGGCGCGAACAATGAGCAGTTCTTC.

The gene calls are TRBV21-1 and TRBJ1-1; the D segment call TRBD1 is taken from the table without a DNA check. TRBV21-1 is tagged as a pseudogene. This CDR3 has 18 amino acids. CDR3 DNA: TGTGCCAGCAGCGCCCCCCGGGACAGGGGAGGGAAGGACACTGAAGCTTTCTTT. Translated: CASSAPRDRGGKDTEAFF.

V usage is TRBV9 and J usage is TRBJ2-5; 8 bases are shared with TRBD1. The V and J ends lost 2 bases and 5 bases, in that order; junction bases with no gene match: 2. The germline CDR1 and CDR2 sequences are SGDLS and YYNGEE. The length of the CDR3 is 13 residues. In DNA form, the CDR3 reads TGTGCCAGCAGCGTTCGACAGGGGGAGACCCAGTACTTC. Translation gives CASSVRQGETQYF.

CDR3 coding DNA: TGTGCCAGCAGCTTGGGGTGGGGCCCTAAGACAGATACGCAGTATTTT. This encodes CASSLGWGPKTDTQYF. The chain is built from TRBV5-6 and TRBJ2-3; perhaps TRBD1 as D (5 bases). Between the trimmed V and J ends, which lost 0 bases and 3 bases, there was a span of 14 bases. Per the germline V gene, CDR1 is SGHDT and CDR2 is YYEEEE. The CDR3 has 16 amino acids.

CDR3 sequence: CASSSGGTNQPQHF. The DNA of the CDR3 is TGTGCCAGCAGCTCTGGGGGGACCAATCAGCCCCAGCATTTT. V is TRBV5-4 and J is TRBJ1-5; possibly TRBD1 for D (5 bases). The CDR3 is made up of 14 amino acids. The V gene's germline CDR1 is SGHNT and CDR2 YYREEE (reference sequence). Trimming shortened V by 3 bases and J by 3 bases, and 10 bases separated the two germline ends.

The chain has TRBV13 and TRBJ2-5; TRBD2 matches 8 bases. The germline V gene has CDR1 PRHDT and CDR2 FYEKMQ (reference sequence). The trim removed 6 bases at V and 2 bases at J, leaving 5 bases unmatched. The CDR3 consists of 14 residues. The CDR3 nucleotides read TGTGCCAGCAGGTTTCGCGGGGGGCAAGAGACCCAGTACTTC. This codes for CASRFRGGQETQYF.

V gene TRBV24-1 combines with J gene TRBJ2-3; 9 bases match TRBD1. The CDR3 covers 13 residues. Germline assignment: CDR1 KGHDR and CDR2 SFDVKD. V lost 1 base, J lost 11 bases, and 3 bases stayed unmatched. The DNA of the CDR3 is TGTGCCACCAGTGATTTTGGGACAGGGAGGCAGTATTTT. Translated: CATSDFGTGRQYF.

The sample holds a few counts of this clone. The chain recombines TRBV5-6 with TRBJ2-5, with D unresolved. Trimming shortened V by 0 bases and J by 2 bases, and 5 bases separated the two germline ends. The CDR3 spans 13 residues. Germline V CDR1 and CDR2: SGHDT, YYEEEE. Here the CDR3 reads CASSLVSQETQYF. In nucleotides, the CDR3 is TGTGCCAGCAGCTTGGTCAGTCAAGAGACCCAGTACTTC.

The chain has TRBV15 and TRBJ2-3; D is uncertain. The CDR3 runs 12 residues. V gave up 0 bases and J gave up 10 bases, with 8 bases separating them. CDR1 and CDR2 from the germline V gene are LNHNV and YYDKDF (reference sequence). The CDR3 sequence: CATSRDSRPQYF. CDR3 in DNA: TGTGCCACCAGCAGAGATTCCAGGCCGCAGTATTTT.

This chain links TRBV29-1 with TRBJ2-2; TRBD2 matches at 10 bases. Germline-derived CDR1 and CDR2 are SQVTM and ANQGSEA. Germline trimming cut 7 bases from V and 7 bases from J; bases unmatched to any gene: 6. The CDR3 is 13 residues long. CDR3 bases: TGCAGCGGTAGCGGGGGGCAGGGCGGGGAGCTGTTTTTT. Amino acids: CSGSGGQGGELFF.

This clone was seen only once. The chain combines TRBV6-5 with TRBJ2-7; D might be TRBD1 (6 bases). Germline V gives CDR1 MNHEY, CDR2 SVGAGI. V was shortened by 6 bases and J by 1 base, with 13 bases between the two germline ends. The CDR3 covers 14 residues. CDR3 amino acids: CASSTITGSYEQYF. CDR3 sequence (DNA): TGTGCCAGCAGCACAATAACAGGGTCCTACGAGCAGTACTTC.

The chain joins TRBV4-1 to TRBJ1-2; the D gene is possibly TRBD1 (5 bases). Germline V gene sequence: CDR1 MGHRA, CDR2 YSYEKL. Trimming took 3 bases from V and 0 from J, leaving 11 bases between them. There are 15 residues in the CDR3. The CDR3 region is CASSQEGLTNYGYTF. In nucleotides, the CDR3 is TGCGCCAGCAGCCAGGAGGGGCTGACTAACTATGGCTACACCTTC.